Listed below are T cell receptor beta chains from one sample, sequenced in a study of shared clonotypes between healthy human individuals. Measured with immunoSEQ multiplex PCR; TCRdb has only the in-frame clones, and not every one. The sample holds about 490,000 clones, over 75% seen once. Input material: PBMCs. These receptors all come from a woman aged 40 to 49 in good health. Some clones in this sample may be carry-over from other donors' samples. Both conserved end residues are trimmed from each CDR3. Fields, in order: D gene, V gene, CDR3 protein. The D gene is left open where the match is weak.

d_call: -; v_call: TRBV5-5; cdr3_aa: ASSFRQNTGELF
d_call: -; v_call: TRBV27; cdr3_aa: ASSLRQEDQPQH
d_call: TRBD2; v_call: TRBV27; cdr3_aa: ASRLAGRGFEQY
d_call: -; v_call: TRBV27; cdr3_aa: ASSFTGWSYEQY
d_call: -; v_call: TRBV28; cdr3_aa: ASSFLSAGNYEQY
d_call: -; v_call: TRBV4-3; cdr3_aa: ASSQAQVTTNEKLF
d_call: TRBD2; v_call: TRBV29-1; cdr3_aa: SMRSGEDYEQY
d_call: TRBD1; v_call: TRBV28; cdr3_aa: ATLTAGTGPYEQY
d_call: -; v_call: TRBV28; cdr3_aa: ASSTTAVSYEQY
d_call: -; v_call: TRBV30; cdr3_aa: AWALRTEAF
d_call: -; v_call: TRBV30; cdr3_aa: AWSLGDSRQPQH
d_call: TRBD1; v_call: TRBV2; cdr3_aa: ASNPRTGGEKLF
d_call: -; v_call: TRBV4-1; cdr3_aa: ASSGQLTDTQY
d_call: TRBD1; v_call: TRBV2; cdr3_aa: ASPRDRDNEQF
d_call: TRBD2; v_call: TRBV5-1; cdr3_aa: ASSRPGLATTDTQY